This T cell receptor beta chain was sequenced for a study of cytomegalovirus exposure and HLA in healthy donors. Findings and limits, study-wide: HLA alleles were associated with 16,000 or so TCR beta sequences in a later analysis at 0.05 false discovery rate.

The CDR3 is made up of 14 amino acids. Germline V gives CDR1 SGHDT, CDR2 YYEEEE. The ends were cut back, 0 bases at V and 3 bases at J, with 7 bases in the middle. PCR employed 60 Vbeta and 13 Jbeta primers. Produced via immunoSEQ multiplex PCR; TCRdb's table is partial and in-frame only. Seen here are 70,000 to 80,000 clones, approximately 72% observed once, and the top ten hold about 9.5%. With respect to this clone: As yet, its antigen is unknown.

The rearrangement uses TRBV5-6 and TRBJ1-5; D is perhaps TRBD1 (5 bases). The sample taken for sequencing was PBMCs. This sequence originates from a woman in her thirties or forties in good health and CMV-seropositive. The CDR3, as DNA: TGTGCCAGCAGCTTGGTCAGGGACAATCAGCCCCAGCATTTT. It encodes CASSLVRDNQPQHF.